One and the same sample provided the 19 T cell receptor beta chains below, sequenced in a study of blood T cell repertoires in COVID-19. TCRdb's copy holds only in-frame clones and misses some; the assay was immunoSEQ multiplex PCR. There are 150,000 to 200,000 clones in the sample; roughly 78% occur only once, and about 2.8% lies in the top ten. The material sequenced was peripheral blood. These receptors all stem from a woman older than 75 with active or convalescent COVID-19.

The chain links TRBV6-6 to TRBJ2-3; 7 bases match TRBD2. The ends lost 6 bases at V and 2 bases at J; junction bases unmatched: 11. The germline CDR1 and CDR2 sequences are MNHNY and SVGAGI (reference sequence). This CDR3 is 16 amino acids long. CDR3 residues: CASRPRLASPTDTQYF. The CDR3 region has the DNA TGTGCCAGCAGGCCAAGACTAGCCTCCCCCACAGATACGCAGTATTTT.

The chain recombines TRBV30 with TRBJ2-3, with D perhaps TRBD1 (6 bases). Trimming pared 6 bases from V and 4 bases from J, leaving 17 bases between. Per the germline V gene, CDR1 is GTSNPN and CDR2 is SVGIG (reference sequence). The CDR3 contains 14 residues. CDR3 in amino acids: CACLHPGEADTQYF. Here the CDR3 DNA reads TGTGCCTGCCTCCATCCAGGGGAAGCAGATACGCAGTATTTT.

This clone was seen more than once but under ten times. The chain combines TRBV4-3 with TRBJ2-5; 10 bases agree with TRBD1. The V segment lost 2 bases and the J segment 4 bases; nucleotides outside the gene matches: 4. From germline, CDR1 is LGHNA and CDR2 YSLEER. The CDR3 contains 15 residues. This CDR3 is CASSQRGQGGETQYF. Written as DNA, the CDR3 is TGCGCCAGCAGCCAAAGAGGACAGGGGGGAGAGACCCAGTACTTC.

The CDR3 sequence is CATEDRGFYEQYF. CDR3 DNA: TGTGCCACCGAAGACAGGGGGTTCTACGAGCAGTACTTC. The rearrangement uses TRBV28 and TRBJ2-7, with 9 bases aligning to TRBD1. This CDR3 contains 13 residues. V was clipped by 10 bases and J by 3 bases; unmatched bases: 7. The germline V gene encodes CDR1 MDHEN and CDR2 SYDVKM.

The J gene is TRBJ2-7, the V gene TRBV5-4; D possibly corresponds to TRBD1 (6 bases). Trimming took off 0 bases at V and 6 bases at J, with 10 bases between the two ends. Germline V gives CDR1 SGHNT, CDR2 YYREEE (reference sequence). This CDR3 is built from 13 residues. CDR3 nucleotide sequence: TGTGCCAGCAGCTTGGGGGACATCGTCGAGCAGTACTTC. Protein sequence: CASSLGDIVEQYF.

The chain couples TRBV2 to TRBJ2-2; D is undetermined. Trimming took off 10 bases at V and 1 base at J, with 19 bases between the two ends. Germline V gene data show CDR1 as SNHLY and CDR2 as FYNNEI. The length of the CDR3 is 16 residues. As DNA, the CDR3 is TGTGCCACCACCCGACTGGGTGGATGGAACACCGGGGAGCTGTTTTTT. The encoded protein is CATTRLGGWNTGELFF.

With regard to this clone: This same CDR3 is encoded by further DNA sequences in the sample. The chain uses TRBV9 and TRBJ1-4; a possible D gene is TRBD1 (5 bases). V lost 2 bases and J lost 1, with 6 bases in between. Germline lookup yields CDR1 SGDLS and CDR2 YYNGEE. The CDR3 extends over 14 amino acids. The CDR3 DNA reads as TGTGCCAGCAGCGTCCAGGGAACTAATGAAAAACTGTTTTTT. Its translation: CASSVQGTNEKLFF.

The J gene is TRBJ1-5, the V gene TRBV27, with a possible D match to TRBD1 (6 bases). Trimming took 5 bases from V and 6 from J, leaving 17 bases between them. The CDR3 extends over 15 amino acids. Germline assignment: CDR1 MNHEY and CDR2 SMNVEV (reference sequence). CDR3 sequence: CASSTRWGGGQPQHF. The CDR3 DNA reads TGTGCCAGCAGTACCCGGTGGGGGGGCGGTCAGCCCCAGCATTTT.

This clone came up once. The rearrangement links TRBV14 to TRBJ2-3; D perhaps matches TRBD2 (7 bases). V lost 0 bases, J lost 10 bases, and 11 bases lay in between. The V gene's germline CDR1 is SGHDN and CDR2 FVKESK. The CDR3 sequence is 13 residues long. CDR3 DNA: TGTGCCAGCAGCCAAGATAGGGGGGGCGCGCAGTATTTT. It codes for CASSQDRGGAQYF.

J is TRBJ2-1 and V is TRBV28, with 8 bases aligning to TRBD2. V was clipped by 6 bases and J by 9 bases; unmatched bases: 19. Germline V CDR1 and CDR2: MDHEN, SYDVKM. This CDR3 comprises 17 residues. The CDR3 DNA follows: TGTGCCAGCAGCCTCGGGTACGCCGCGGGGGGAGGTGGTGAGCAGTTCTTC. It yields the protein CASSLGYAAGGGGEQFF.

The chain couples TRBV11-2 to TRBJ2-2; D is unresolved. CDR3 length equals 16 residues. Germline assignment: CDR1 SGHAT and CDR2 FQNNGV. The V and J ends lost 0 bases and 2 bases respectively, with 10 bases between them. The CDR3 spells CASSLEAEPNTGELFF. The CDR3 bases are TGTGCCAGCAGCTTAGAGGCAGAACCTAACACCGGGGAGCTGTTTTTT.

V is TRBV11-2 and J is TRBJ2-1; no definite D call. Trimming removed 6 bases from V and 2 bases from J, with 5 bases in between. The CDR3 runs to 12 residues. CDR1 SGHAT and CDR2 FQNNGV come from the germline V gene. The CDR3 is CASRHTYNEQFF. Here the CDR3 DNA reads TGTGCCAGCAGGCACACCTACAATGAGCAGTTCTTC. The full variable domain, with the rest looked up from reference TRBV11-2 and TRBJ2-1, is EAGVAQSPRYKIIEKRQSVAFWCNPISGHATLYWYQQILGQGPKLLIQFQNNGVVDDSQLPKDRFSAERLKGVDSTLKIQPAKLEDSAVYLCASRHTYNEQFFGPGTRLTVL.

CDR3 in amino acids: CAWSVQQGNQPQHF. CDR3 nucleotide sequence: TGTGCCTGGAGTGTACAACAGGGGAATCAGCCCCAGCATTTT. The V and J genes are TRBV30 and TRBJ1-5, with 7 bases fitting TRBD1. This CDR3 has 14 amino acids. V lost 0 bases to trimming and J lost 4 bases; unmatched junction nucleotides: 3. Germline loops: CDR1 GTSNPN, CDR2 SVGIG (reference sequence).

CDR3 sequence reads: CASSVAGQGYYGYTF. For the CDR3, the DNA is TGTGCCAGCAGCGTAGCCGGACAGGGCTACTATGGCTACACCTTC. This chain links TRBV9 with TRBJ1-2, with 8 bases identical to TRBD1. V lost 0 bases to trimming and J lost 3 bases; unmatched junction nucleotides: 4. Per the germline V gene, CDR1 is SGDLS and CDR2 is YYNGEE. The CDR3 spans 15 residues. Full variable domain (remainder filled in from reference TRBV9 and TRBJ1-2): DSGVTQTPKHLITATGQRVTLRCSPRSGDLSVYWYQQSLDQGLQFLIQYYNGEERAKGNILERFSAQQFPDLHSELNLSSLELGDSALYFCASSVAGQGYYGYTFGSGTRLTVV.

The CDR3 coding sequence is TGTGCCAGTACTACCAGGCAGGGGGCAACAGATACGCAGTATTTT. Its translation: CASTTRQGATDTQYF. V and J are TRBV19 and TRBJ2-3; 8 bases match TRBD1. The CDR3 is made up of 15 amino acids. Germline V lookup: CDR1 LNHDA, CDR2 SQIVND (reference sequence). J was trimmed by 3 bases and V by 7 bases; bases with no gene match: 9.

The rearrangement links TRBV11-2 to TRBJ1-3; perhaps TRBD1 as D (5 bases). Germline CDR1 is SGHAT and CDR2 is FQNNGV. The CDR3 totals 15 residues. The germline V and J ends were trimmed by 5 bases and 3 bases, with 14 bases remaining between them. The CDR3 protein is CASSPTDFHGNTIYF. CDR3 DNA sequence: TGTGCCAGCAGCCCGACAGACTTTCATGGAAACACCATATATTTT. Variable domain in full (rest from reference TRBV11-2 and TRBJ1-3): EAGVAQSPRYKIIEKRQSVAFWCNPISGHATLYWYQQILGQGPKLLIQFQNNGVVDDSQLPKDRFSAERLKGVDSTLKIQPAKLEDSAVYLCASSPTDFHGNTIYFGEGSWLTVV.

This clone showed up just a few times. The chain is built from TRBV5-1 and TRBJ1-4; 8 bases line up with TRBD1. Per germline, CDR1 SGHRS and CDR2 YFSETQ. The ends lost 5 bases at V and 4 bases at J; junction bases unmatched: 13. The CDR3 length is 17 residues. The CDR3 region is CASRDIRGRPDNEKLFF. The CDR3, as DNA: TGCGCCAGCAGAGATATCAGGGGGCGCCCGGATAATGAAAAACTGTTTTTT.

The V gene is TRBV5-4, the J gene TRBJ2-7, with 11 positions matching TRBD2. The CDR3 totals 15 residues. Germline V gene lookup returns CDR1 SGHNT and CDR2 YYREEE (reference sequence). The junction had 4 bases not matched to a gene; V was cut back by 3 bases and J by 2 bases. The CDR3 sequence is CASSSLAGGTYEQYF. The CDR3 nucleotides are TGTGCCAGCAGCTCCTTAGCGGGGGGGACCTACGAGCAGTACTTC.

CDR3 in amino acids: CASSLYLGGAYGYTF. The CDR3 DNA reads as TGTGCCAGCAGCCTTTACCTAGGGGGCGCCTATGGCTACACCTTC. J is TRBJ1-2 and V is TRBV4-2; TRBD1 matches 7 bases. The CDR3 extends over 15 amino acids. V shed 4 bases, J shed 4 bases, and the junction held 9 bases outside the gene matches. Germline-derived CDR1 and CDR2 are LGHNA and YNFKEQ.